This TCR beta chain was captured in a study of shared clonotypes between healthy human individuals. Overall study context: Plates per donor: three CD4 naive, three CD4 memory, two CD8 naive, one CD8 memory. Study outcomes and limitations: Tissues were not sampled, only blood, and their repertoires likely differ.

Naive CD8 cells, CD45RO-negative and positively selected for CCR7, excluded terminally differentiated effector memory CD45RA+ cells. Donors were healthy HIV-negative adults without recent acute infections or vaccinations. Germline trimming cut 1 base from V and 9 bases from J; bases unmatched to any gene: 12. Germline V gene lookup returns CDR1 LNHDA and CDR2 SQIVND (reference sequence). The CDR3 is 17 amino acids. Deep-level assay runs were performed. Using immunoSEQ multiplex PCR, the repertoire was profiled, and TCRdb retains in-frame clones only, with some absent. The sample consists of about 580,000 clones, roughly 98% of them appearing once. A note on this clone: Antigen: not known.

The TCR sequence derives from a young man in good health. Sequenced sample: naive CD8+ T cells sorted from blood. The rearrangement uses TRBV19 and TRBJ2-1; 10 nucleotides agree with TRBD2. The chain's CDR3 is CASSIGSGRALLGEQFF. The CDR3 bases are TGTGCCAGTAGTATAGGGAGCGGGAGGGCCTTGCTTGGTGAGCAGTTCTTC.